The sequence of this T cell receptor beta chain was determined in a study of blood T cell repertoires in COVID-19. How the authors handled the data: Amplification of reference gene primers was used by the study to estimate nucleated cell counts. Clones were sequenced by immunoSEQ multiplex PCR, and TCRdb holds only the in-frame ones, with some missing. V, J and clone size reflect that table, while D and trimming were determined from the DNA. The sample gives 25,000 to 35,000 clones, roughly 90% of which show up once; nearly 25% is in the top ten. J lost 4 bases, V lost 4 bases, and 5 bases had no gene match. The CDR3 loop spans 16 amino acids. Per the germline V gene, CDR1 is LGHNA and CDR2 is YNFKEQ.

The rearrangement links TRBV4-2 to TRBJ2-3; 13 nucleotides align to TRBD2. Sequencing used peripheral blood. This clonotype was sampled from a human donor with active COVID-19. The donor label of this sample is uncertain. The CDR3 protein is CASSRLAGGPPDTQYF. CDR3 sequence (DNA): TGTGCCAGCAGCCGACTAGCGGGGGGCCCCCCAGATACGCAGTATTTT.